These 9 T cell receptor beta chains originate from one sample sequenced in a study of shared clonotypes between healthy human individuals. Profiling relied on immunoSEQ multiplex PCR, and the TCRdb table lists in-frame clones only, not all of them. The sample shows hundreds of thousands of clones, roughly 73% of them seen only once. Sequencing used memory CD4+ T cells sorted from blood. This sample's subset: CD45RA-negative fraction. The receptor set was obtained from a woman aged 30 to 39 in good health.

The gene calls are TRBV2 and TRBJ2-7; D not resolved. Germline CDR1 and CDR2: SNHLY and FYNNEI. The CDR3 has 12 residues. V gave up 10 bases and J gave up 3 bases, with 13 bases separating them. The chain's CDR3 is CATADGDYEQYF. CDR3 DNA: TGTGCCACCGCCGACGGAGACTACGAGCAGTACTTC.

This chain uses TRBV9 with TRBJ2-1; 10 nucleotides agree with TRBD2. The CDR3 loop spans 17 amino acids. In germline, CDR1 is SGDLS, CDR2 YYNGEE. V dropped 0 bases and J dropped 3; count of bases not matched to a gene: 6. The CDR3 protein is CASSVAPSGRFYNEQFF. DNA of the CDR3: TGTGCCAGCAGCGTAGCGCCTAGCGGGAGATTCTACAATGAGCAGTTCTTC.

The chain couples TRBV5-4 to TRBJ1-4; maybe TRBD1 (5 bases). The V end was cut by 4 bases, the J end by 0 bases, with 25 bases between. Germline assignment: CDR1 SGHNT and CDR2 YYREEE (reference sequence). The CDR3 covers 20 residues. The CDR3 DNA reads as TGTGCCAGCAGCCTTGAACCAAACTGGGGGATGATCCCAACTAATGAAAAACTGTTTTTT. This sequence encodes CASSLEPNWGMIPTNEKLFF.

On this clone itself: Different DNA sequences within this sample yield the same CDR3. The V call is TRBV5-1, the J call TRBJ1-5, with D hard to call. CDR3 length: 15 amino acids. Trimming took off 0 bases at V and 4 bases at J, with 11 bases between the two ends. Looked up from germline, CDR1 is SGHRS and CDR2 is YFSETQ. CDR3 sequence: CASSLAPGGNQPQHF. In DNA, the CDR3 is TGCGCCAGCAGCTTGGCTCCAGGAGGTAATCAGCCCCAGCATTTT.

The gene calls are TRBV28 and TRBJ1-2; weak D call: TRBD1 (5 bases). The V gene's germline CDR1 is MDHEN and CDR2 SYDVKM. There are 13 residues in the CDR3. V was trimmed by 2 bases and J by 7 bases, leaving 11 bases between them. The CDR3 bases are TGTGCCAGCAGTTTAAGTCAGGGATTTGGCTACACCTTC. As protein: CASSLSQGFGYTF.

The rearrangement uses TRBV4-1 and TRBJ2-1; D ambiguous. CDR3 length: 16 residues. Trimming cost V 3 bases and J 0 bases, with 12 bases left between them. CDR1 is MGHRA, CDR2 YSYEKL, per germline. The CDR3 loop is CASSHTTSASYNEQFF. The CDR3 DNA reads as TGCGCCAGCAGCCACACGACATCCGCCTCCTACAATGAGCAGTTCTTC.

This chain's CDR3 is CASSLGSGEQPQHF. The CDR3 nucleotides read TGCGCCAGCAGCTTGGGGTCAGGGGAGCAGCCCCAGCATTTT. V and J are TRBV5-1 and TRBJ1-5; perhaps TRBD1 as D (6 bases). Germline CDR1 SGHRS, CDR2 YFSETQ. CDR3 length: 14 residues. Trimming shortened V by 0 bases and J by 7 bases, and 11 bases separated the two germline ends.

V gene TRBV11-2 combines with J gene TRBJ2-2, with 13 bases that match TRBD2. Trimming removed 1 base from V and 9 bases from J; junction bases left unmatched: 8. Germline loops: CDR1 SGHAT, CDR2 FQNNGV. CDR3 size: 17 residues. Written as DNA, the CDR3 is TGTGCCAGCAGCTTAGCGCAACTAGCGGGAGGGGTTCGGGAGCTGTTTTTT. Translation: CASSLAQLAGGVRELFF.

The chain employs TRBV28 and TRBJ1-1; D not resolved. From germline, CDR1 is MDHEN and CDR2 SYDVKM. V lost 8 bases and J 5 bases, leaving 15 bases between the germline ends. There are 13 residues in the CDR3. The CDR3 DNA follows: TGTGCCAGCCGAGGGCGGGTATATACTGAAGCTTTCTTT. The encoded protein is CASRGRVYTEAFF.